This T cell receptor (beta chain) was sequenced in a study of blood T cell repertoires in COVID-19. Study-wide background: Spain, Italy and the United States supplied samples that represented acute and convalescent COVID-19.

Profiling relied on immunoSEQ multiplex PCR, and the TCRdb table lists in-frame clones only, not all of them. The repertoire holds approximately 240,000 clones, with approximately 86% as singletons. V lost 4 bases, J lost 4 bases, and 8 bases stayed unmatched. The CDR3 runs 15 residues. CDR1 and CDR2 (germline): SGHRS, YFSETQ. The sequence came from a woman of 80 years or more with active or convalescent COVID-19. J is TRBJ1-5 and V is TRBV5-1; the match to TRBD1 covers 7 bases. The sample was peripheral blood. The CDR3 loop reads CASSPVPGGNQPQHF. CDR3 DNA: TGCGCCAGCAGCCCGGTCCCAGGGGGAAATCAGCCCCAGCATTTT.